This entry lists 9 T cell receptor beta chains sequenced from one sample in a study of blood T cells in healthy people across ages. Next came a second PCR, run for about 6 to 12 cycles, which used a sample-barcoded 5' primer along with a J-beta primer mix. In TCRdb, the 5' RACE reads were re-called with MiXCR into one record per CDR3 protein. The repertoire holds about 1 million distinct CDR3 sequences, with 45% as singletons. Sequenced material: blood. The receptors here all came from a woman aged 60-70 years in good health.

This clonotype was recorded a few times. This sequence joins TRBV7-2 and TRBJ2-5, with a tentative D call TRBD1 (8 bases). The length of the CDR3 is 14 residues. The germline V and J ends were trimmed by 5 bases and 5 bases, with 15 bases remaining between them. Germline CDR1 SGHTA, CDR2 FQGNSA. The CDR3 is CASSPQGGIETQYF. DNA for the CDR3: TGTGCCAGCAGCCCACAGGGGGGGATTGAGACCCAGTACTTC.

V and J are TRBV5-4 and TRBJ2-7; D may correspond to TRBD1 or TRBD2 (5 bases each). The germline V and J ends were trimmed by 3 bases and 1 base, with 8 bases remaining between them. CDR1 and CDR2 from the germline V gene are SGHNT and YYREEE (reference sequence). This CDR3 contains 13 residues. CDR3 region: CASSWDHSYEQYF. The CDR3 nucleotides are TGTGCCAGCAGCTGGGACCATTCCTACGAGCAGTACTTC.

CDR3 DNA sequence: TGTGCCAGCAGCGTGGACGGGCTCCAAGAGACCCAGTACTTC. Translation gives CASSVDGLQETQYF. The chain employs TRBV9 and TRBJ2-5; D call uncertain. V was shortened by 2 bases and J by 1 base, with 9 bases between the two germline ends. CDR3 length: 14 amino acids. Looked up from germline, CDR1 is SGDLS and CDR2 is YYNGEE.

The rearrangement links TRBV7-7 to TRBJ2-7, with 9 bases lining up with TRBD2. The better agreement between TRBJ2-5 and the DNA end casts doubt on the J call. CDR1 and CDR2 from the germline V gene are SSHAT and FNYEAQ (reference sequence). This CDR3 comprises 15 residues. CDR3 sequence: CASSLDGGREETQYF. CDR3 coding DNA: TGTGCCAGCAGCTTAGACGGCGGGAGGGAAGAGACCCAGTACTTC.

This clonotype was counted between two and nine times. The V and J genes are TRBV20-1 and TRBJ2-4; TRBD2 agrees at 9 bases. This CDR3 is built from 13 residues. Trimming at V came to 6 bases and at J to 4 bases, leaving 4 bases not matched to a gene. Per the germline V gene, CDR1 is DFQATT and CDR2 is SNEGSKA (reference sequence). The CDR3 region has the DNA TGCAGTGCGGAGACTAGCGGAAAAAACATTCAGTACTTC. Its protein product is CSAETSGKNIQYF.

This clonotype turned up a few times. The chain couples TRBV4-1 to TRBJ2-7, with 9 bases fitting TRBD1. The end of the DNA fits TRBJ2-5 better, so the J call may be wrong. Germline V gene lookup returns CDR1 MGHRA and CDR2 YSYEKL. The CDR3 spans 15 residues. DNA for the CDR3: TGCGCCAGCAGCCAAGCGGACAGGGGCATTCGGACCCAGTACTTC. Its protein product is CASSQADRGIRTQYF.

This clonotype was seen a few times. V and J are TRBV6-5 and TRBJ2-3; 9 positions agree with TRBD2. CDR3 length equals 13 residues. V shed 8 bases, J shed 4 bases, and the junction held 4 bases outside the gene matches. Germline V gene lookup returns CDR1 MNHEY and CDR2 SVGAGI. DNA of the CDR3: TGTGCCAGCGGAGTAGCGGGAGCAGATACGCAGTATTTT. The encoded protein is CASGVAGADTQYF.

This clonotype was detected only a few times. The chain has TRBV29-1 and TRBJ2-5; tentatively, D is TRBD1 (6 bases). Germline assignment: CDR1 SQVTM and CDR2 ANQGSEA. The CDR3 covers 12 residues. Trimming cost V 6 bases and J 2 bases, with 10 bases left between them. CDR3 in amino acids: CSVAGTQETQYF. In DNA, the CDR3 is TGCAGCGTCGCCGGGACACAAGAGACCCAGTACTTC. The variable domain in full, with the rest retrieved from reference TRBV29-1 and TRBJ2-5, is SAVISQKPSRDICQRGTSLTIQCQVDSQVTMMFWYRQQPGQSLTLIATANQGSEATYESGFVIDKFPISRPNLTFSTLTVSNMSPEDSSIYLCSVAGTQETQYFGPGTRLLVL.

This chain connects TRBV12-3 or TRBV12-4 to TRBJ2-7, with TRBD2 matching over 7 bases. The CDR3 spans 15 residues. V shed 7 bases and J 1 base; nucleotides not matched to a gene: 10. The CDR3 DNA is TGTGCCAGCACCCCGGCACTAGCGTTTTCCTACGAGCAGTACTTC. It encodes CASTPALAFSYEQYF.